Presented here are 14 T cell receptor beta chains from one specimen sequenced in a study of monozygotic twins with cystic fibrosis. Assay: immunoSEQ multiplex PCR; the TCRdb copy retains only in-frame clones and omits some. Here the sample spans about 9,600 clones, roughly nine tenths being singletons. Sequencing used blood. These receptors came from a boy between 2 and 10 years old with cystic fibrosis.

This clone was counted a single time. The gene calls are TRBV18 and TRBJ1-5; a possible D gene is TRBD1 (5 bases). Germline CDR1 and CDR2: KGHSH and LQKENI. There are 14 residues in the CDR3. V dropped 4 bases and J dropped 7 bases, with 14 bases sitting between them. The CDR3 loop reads CASSRGTEAQPQHF. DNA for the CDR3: TGTGCCAGCTCACGCGGGACTGAGGCACAGCCCCAGCATTTT.

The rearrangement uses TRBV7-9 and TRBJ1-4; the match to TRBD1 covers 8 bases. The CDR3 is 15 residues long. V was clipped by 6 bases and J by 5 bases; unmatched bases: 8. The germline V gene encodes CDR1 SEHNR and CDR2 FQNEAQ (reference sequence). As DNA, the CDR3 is TGTGCCAGCAGTGTCCTACAGGGGGGCAATGAAAAACTGTTTTTT. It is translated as CASSVLQGGNEKLFF.

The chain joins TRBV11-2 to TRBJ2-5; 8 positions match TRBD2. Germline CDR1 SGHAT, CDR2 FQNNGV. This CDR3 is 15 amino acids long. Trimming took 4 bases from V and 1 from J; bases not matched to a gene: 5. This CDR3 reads CASSSSGGGQETQYF. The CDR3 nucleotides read TGTGCCAGCAGCTCTTCGGGAGGGGGCCAAGAGACCCAGTACTTC.

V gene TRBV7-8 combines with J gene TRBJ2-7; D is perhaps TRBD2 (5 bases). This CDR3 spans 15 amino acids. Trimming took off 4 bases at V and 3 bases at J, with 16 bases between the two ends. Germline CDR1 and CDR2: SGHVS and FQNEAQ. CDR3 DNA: TGTGCCAGCAGCTCCCCTGCGGGCCGGGTCTACGAGCAGTACTTC. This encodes CASSSPAGRVYEQYF. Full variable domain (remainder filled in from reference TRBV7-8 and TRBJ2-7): GAGVSQSPRYKVAKRGQDVALRCDPISGHVSLFWYQQALGQGPEFLTYFQNEAQLDKSGLPSDRFFAERPEGSVSTLKIQRTQQEDSAVYLCASSSPAGRVYEQYFGPGTRLTVT.

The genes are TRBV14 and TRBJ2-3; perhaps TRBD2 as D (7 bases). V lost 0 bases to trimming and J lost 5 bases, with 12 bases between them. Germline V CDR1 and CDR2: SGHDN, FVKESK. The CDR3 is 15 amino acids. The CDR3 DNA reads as TGTGCCAGCAGCCAAGATCGGGGGGCAAGAGATACGCAGTATTTT. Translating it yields CASSQDRGARDTQYF. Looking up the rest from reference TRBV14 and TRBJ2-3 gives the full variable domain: EAGVTQFPSHSVIEKGQTVTLRCDPISGHDNLYWYRRVMGKEIKFLLHFVKESKQDESGMPNNRFLAERTGGTYSTLKVQPAELEDSGVYFCASSQDRGARDTQYFGPGTRLTVL.

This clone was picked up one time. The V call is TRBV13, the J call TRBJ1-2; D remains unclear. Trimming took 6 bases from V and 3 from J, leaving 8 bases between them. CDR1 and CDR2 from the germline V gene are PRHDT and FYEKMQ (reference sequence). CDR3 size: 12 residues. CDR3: CASRDDDYGYTF. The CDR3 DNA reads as TGTGCCAGCAGGGACGATGACTATGGCTACACCTTC.

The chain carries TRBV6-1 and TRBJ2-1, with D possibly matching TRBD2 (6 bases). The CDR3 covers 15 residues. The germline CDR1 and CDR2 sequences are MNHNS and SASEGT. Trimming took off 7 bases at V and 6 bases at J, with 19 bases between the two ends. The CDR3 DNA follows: TGTGCCAGCAAGAGTTTGGACTACCAATCCAATGAGCAGTTCTTC. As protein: CASKSLDYQSNEQFF.

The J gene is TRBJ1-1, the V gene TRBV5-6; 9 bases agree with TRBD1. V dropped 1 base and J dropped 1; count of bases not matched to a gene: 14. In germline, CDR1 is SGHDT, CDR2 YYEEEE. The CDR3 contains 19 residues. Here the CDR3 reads CASSLWDRDRWTGNTEAFF. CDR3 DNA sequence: TGTGCCAGCAGCTTGTGGGACAGGGATAGGTGGACGGGGAACACTGAAGCTTTCTTT.

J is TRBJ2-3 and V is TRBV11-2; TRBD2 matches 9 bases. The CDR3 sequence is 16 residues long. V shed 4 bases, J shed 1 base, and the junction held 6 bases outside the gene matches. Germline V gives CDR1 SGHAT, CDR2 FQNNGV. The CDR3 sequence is CASSSLAGARTDTQYF. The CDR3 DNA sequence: TGTGCCAGCAGCTCTTTAGCGGGGGCGCGCACAGATACGCAGTATTTT.

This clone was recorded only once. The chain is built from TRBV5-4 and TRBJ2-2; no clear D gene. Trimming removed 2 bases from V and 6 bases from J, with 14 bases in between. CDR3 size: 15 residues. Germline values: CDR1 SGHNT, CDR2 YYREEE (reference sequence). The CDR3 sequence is CASSLDFGHAGELFF. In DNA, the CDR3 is TGTGCCAGCAGCTTAGACTTCGGGCACGCCGGGGAGCTGTTTTTT. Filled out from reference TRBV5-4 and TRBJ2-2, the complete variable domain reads ETGVTQSPTHLIKTRGQQVTLRCSSQSGHNTVSWYQQALGQGPQFIFQYYREEENGRGNFPPRFSGLQFPNYSSELNVNALELDDSALYLCASSLDFGHAGELFFGEGSRLTVL.

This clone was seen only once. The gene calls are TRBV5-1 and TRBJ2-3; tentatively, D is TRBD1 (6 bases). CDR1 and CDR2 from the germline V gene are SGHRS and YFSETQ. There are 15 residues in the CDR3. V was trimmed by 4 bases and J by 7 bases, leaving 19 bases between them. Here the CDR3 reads CASSQGLLQGHTQYF. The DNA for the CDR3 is TGCGCCAGCAGCCAGGGCCTCCTACAGGGACATACGCAGTATTTT.

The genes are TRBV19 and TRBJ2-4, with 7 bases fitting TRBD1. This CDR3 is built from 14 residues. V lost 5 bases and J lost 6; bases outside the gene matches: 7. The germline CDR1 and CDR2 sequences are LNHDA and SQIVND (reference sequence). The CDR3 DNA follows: TGTGCCAGTAGTTCCGACAGGGTGGCAAACATTCAGTACTTC. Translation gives CASSSDRVANIQYF.

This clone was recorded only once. The CDR3 here is CASSLVRGTNTEAFF. The CDR3 DNA reads TGTGCCAGCAGCCTCGTCCGGGGAACGAACACTGAAGCTTTCTTT. The rearrangement joins TRBV11-2 to TRBJ1-1; D is unclear. Trimming removed 5 bases from V and 1 base from J, with 14 bases in between. The CDR3 extends over 15 amino acids. The V gene's germline CDR1 is SGHAT and CDR2 FQNNGV.

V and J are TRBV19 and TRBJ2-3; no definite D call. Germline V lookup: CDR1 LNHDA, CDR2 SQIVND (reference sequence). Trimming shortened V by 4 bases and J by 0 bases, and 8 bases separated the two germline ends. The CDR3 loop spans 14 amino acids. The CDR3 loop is CASSSPLSTDTQYF. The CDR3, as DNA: TGTGCCAGTAGTAGCCCACTCAGCACAGATACGCAGTATTTT.